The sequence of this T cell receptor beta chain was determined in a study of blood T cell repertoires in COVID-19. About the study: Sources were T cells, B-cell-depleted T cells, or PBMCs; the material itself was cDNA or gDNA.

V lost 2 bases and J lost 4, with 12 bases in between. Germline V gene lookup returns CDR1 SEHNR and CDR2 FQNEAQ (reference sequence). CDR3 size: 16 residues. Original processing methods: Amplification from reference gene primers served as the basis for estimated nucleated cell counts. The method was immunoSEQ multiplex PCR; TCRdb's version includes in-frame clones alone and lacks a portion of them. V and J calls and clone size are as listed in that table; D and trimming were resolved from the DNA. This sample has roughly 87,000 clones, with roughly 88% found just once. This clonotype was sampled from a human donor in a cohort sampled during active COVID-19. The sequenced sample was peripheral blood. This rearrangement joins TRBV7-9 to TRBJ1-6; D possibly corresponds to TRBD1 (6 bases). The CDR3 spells CASSLTGLGYNSPLHF. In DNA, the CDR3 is TGTGCCAGCAGCTTAACAGGGCTCGGGTATAATTCACCCCTCCACTTT.